Below, 27 T cell receptor beta chains from the same sample are listed, as sequenced in a study of tumour-infiltrating T cells in Burkitt lymphoma. Libraries were prepared by immunoSEQ multiplex PCR; TCRdb keeps only in-frame clonotypes and omits some of them. This table has approximately 15,000 clones, approximately 80% appearing once. The sample taken for sequencing was tumor tissue. These receptors came from a human donor with diffuse large B-cell lymphoma.

The CDR3 DNA reads TGTGCCAGCAGCCAAGATAGTTGGGACAGGGCCCACGAGCAGTACTTC. Its protein is CASSQDSWDRAHEQYF. The chain combines TRBV14 with TRBJ2-7; 9 bases align to TRBD1. Germline CDR1 reads SGHDN; CDR2 reads FVKESK. The CDR3 consists of 16 residues. The ends lost 0 bases at V and 5 bases at J; junction bases unmatched: 8.

This clone was seen just once. The gene calls are TRBV27 and TRBJ1-2; possibly TRBD1 for D (6 bases). Looked up from germline, CDR1 is MNHEY and CDR2 is SMNVEV (reference sequence). The CDR3 length is 13 residues. The V and J ends lost 7 bases and 3 bases respectively, with 12 bases between them. CDR3 protein: CASTTNRDYGYTF. CDR3 nucleotides: TGTGCCAGCACTACTAACAGGGACTATGGCTACACCTTC.

The chain has TRBV9 and TRBJ2-3; 8 bases agree with TRBD2. CDR3 length equals 16 residues. V trimming: 4 bases; J trimming: 6 bases; junction bases outside the gene matches: 13. Germline V gene lookup returns CDR1 SGDLS and CDR2 YYNGEE. The CDR3 spells CASSPCSRGGPDTQYF. The CDR3, as DNA: TGTGCCAGCAGCCCGTGCTCTCGGGGGGGACCGGATACGCAGTATTTT.

The chain combines TRBV5-5 with TRBJ2-2; D could derive from TRBD1 or TRBD2 (5 bases each). Germline V gives CDR1 SGHKS, CDR2 YYEKEE (reference sequence). Trimming removed 4 bases from V and 4 bases from J, with 17 bases in between. This CDR3 contains 16 residues. The CDR3 protein is CASSGGRARSTGELFF. The CDR3 nucleotides read TGTGCCAGCAGCGGGGGTAGGGCGAGGAGCACCGGGGAGCTGTTTTTT. The full variable domain, in which reference TRBV5-5 and TRBJ2-2 provide the parts outside the CDR3, is DAGVTQSPTHLIKTRGQQVTLRCSPISGHKSVSWYQQVLGQGPQFIFQYYEKEERGRGNFPDRFSARQFPNYSSELNVNALLLGDSALYLCASSGGRARSTGELFFGEGSRLTVL.

This chain uses TRBV7-8 with TRBJ2-7; 8 positions agree with TRBD2. This CDR3 comprises 19 residues. V lost 2 bases, J lost 0 bases, and 15 bases stayed unmatched. The germline CDR1 and CDR2 sequences are SGHVS and FQNEAQ. In DNA, the CDR3 is TGTGCCAGCAGCTTATCCCGGACTAGCCGCCGAATATTCTCCTACGAGCAGTACTTC. The encoded protein is CASSLSRTSRRIFSYEQYF.

The gene calls are TRBV4-3 and TRBJ1-2, with no clear D. Looked up from germline, CDR1 is LGHNA and CDR2 is YSLEER. The germline V and J ends were trimmed by 0 bases and 1 base, with 9 bases remaining between them. The CDR3 totals 15 residues. For the CDR3, the DNA is TGCGCCAGCAGCCAAGATAGCGCCAGTAACTATGGCTACACCTTC. This gives the protein CASSQDSASNYGYTF.

This clone has a single count. The chain uses TRBV5-6 and TRBJ1-1; a weak D match, TRBD1 (5 bases). CDR1 is SGHDT, CDR2 YYEEEE, per germline. Trimming removed 3 bases at V and 1 base at J, with 13 bases between. This CDR3 is 15 amino acids long. CDR3 in DNA: TGTGCCAGCAGCTGGGGGGTTGGGGGGAACACTGAAGCTTTCTTT. It is translated as CASSWGVGGNTEAFF.

This clone was observed a handful of times. The V gene is TRBV9, the J gene TRBJ2-2; D remains ambiguous. The CDR3 length is 14 residues. The V end was cut by 4 bases, the J end by 1 base, with 8 bases between. Germline CDR1 and CDR2: SGDLS and YYNGEE. In DNA form, the CDR3 reads TGTGCCAGCAGCATGGACGGGAACACCGGGGAGCTGTTTTTT. It is translated as CASSMDGNTGELFF. Using reference TRBV9 and TRBJ2-2 for the parts outside the CDR3, the full variable domain is DSGVTQTPKHLITATGQRVTLRCSPRSGDLSVYWYQQSLDQGLQFLIQYYNGEERAKGNILERFSAQQFPDLHSELNLSSLELGDSALYFCASSMDGNTGELFFGEGSRLTVL.

V usage is TRBV7-2 and J usage is TRBJ2-7, with D perhaps given as TRBD1 or TRBD2 (5 bases each). The CDR3 is 14 amino acids. The germline V gene has CDR1 SGHTA and CDR2 FQGNSA. V was pared by 5 bases and J by 2 bases, with 13 bases between. CDR3 residues: CASSPLVGAYEQYF. CDR3 DNA sequence: TGTGCCAGCAGCCCACTAGTGGGGGCCTACGAGCAGTACTTC. Using reference TRBV7-2 and TRBJ2-7 for the parts outside the CDR3, the full variable domain is GAGVSQSPSNKVTEKGKDVELRCDPISGHTALYWYRQSLGQGLEFLIYFQGNSAPDKSGLPSDRFSAERTGGSVSTLTIQRTQQEDSAVYLCASSPLVGAYEQYFGPGTRLTVT.

This chain joins TRBV4-3 and TRBJ2-5; D unresolved. The ends were cut back, 0 bases at V and 5 bases at J, with 22 bases in the middle. Germline V CDR1 and CDR2: LGHNA, YSLEER. CDR3 length: 18 amino acids. The CDR3 DNA reads TGCGCCAGCAGCCAAGATGTAGGCAGTACCATAAACCGGGAGACCCAGTACTTC. Encoded protein: CASSQDVGSTINRETQYF.

This clone was seen a single time. The chain is built from TRBV5-1 and TRBJ1-5, with D maybe TRBD1 (5 bases). Trimming cost V 3 bases and J 4 bases, with 8 bases left between them. The CDR3 has 13 residues. CDR1 is SGHRS, CDR2 YFSETQ, per germline. The CDR3 nucleotides read TGCGCCAGCAGCTGGACACCTAATCAGCCCCAGCATTTT. It yields the protein CASSWTPNQPQHF.

This chain links TRBV7-9 with TRBJ1-1; D is ambiguous. V dropped 1 base and J dropped 7 bases, with 7 bases sitting between them. CDR1 and CDR2 (germline): SEHNR, FQNEAQ (reference sequence). The CDR3 runs 12 residues. The chain's CDR3 is CASSLDRGEAFF. CDR3 in DNA: TGTGCCAGCAGCTTAGATCGGGGTGAAGCTTTCTTT.

The chain joins TRBV10-3 to TRBJ1-1; TRBD1 agrees at 8 bases. The CDR3 spans 13 residues. Trimming cost V 6 bases and J 5 bases; bases outside gene matches: 5. Looked up from germline, CDR1 is ENHRY and CDR2 is SYGVKD. In nucleotides, the CDR3 is TGTGCCATCAGCCTTACAGGGGGGACTGAAGCTTTCTTT. It yields the protein CAISLTGGTEAFF.

This chain connects TRBV5-4 to TRBJ2-3, with D hard to call. V lost 0 bases, J lost 7 bases, and 9 bases lay in between. The germline V gene has CDR1 SGHNT and CDR2 YYREEE (reference sequence). This CDR3 is built from 13 residues. The CDR3 loop reads CASSLVFGNTQYF. The CDR3 nucleotides are TGTGCCAGCAGCTTGGTTTTTGGGAATACGCAGTATTTT.

This chain joins TRBV11-2 and TRBJ2-2; a possible D gene is TRBD1 (6 bases). The CDR3 runs to 12 residues. Trimming removed 4 bases at V and 8 bases at J, with 8 bases between. Looked up from germline, CDR1 is SGHAT and CDR2 is FQNNGV. The CDR3 protein is CASSSGTGELFF. Written as DNA, the CDR3 is TGTGCCAGCAGCTCTGGGACAGGGGAGCTGTTTTTT.

About this clone: The junction shows a germline mismatch at one end, possibly a read error. This chain uses TRBV7-9 with TRBJ1-2; TRBD1 agrees at 11 bases. There are 13 residues in the CDR3. Germline lookup yields CDR1 SEHNR and CDR2 FQNEAQ (reference sequence). The CDR3 region is CASSFGDRGGYTF. In DNA form, the CDR3 reads TGTGCTAGCAGCTTTGGGGACAGGGGGGGCTACACCTTC.

The chain uses TRBV6-5 and TRBJ1-2, with D maybe TRBD1 (5 bases). The germline CDR1 and CDR2 sequences are MNHEY and SVGAGI. The CDR3 sequence is 14 residues long. Deletions cut 5 bases from V and 7 bases from J, with 17 bases between. CDR3 sequence: CASSTEGQGFGYTF. The CDR3 nucleotides read TGTGCCAGCAGTACGGAGGGGCAGGGCTTTGGCTACACCTTC.

This chain joins TRBV7-2 and TRBJ2-7; D is uncertain. V gave up 4 bases and J gave up 3 bases, with 10 bases separating them. CDR3 length equals 13 residues. Germline CDR1 is SGHTA and CDR2 is FQGNSA. Here the CDR3 reads CASSSRVDYEQYF. The CDR3, as DNA: TGTGCCAGCAGCTCCCGGGTGGACTACGAGCAGTACTTC.

This chain joins TRBV18 and TRBJ1-1; TRBD1 might be the D (6 bases). Germline V lookup: CDR1 KGHSH, CDR2 LQKENI. The CDR3 spans 15 residues. Trimming left V 0 bases short and J 5 bases short, with 13 bases between. As DNA, the CDR3 is TGTGCCAGCTCACCACCGTCAGGGGTGGAAACTGAAGCTTTCTTT. Residues: CASSPPSGVETEAFF.

For the CDR3, the DNA is TGCGCCAGCAGTTCCCAGGGGGCCTACACTGAAGCTTTCTTT. It specifies CASSSQGAYTEAFF. The chain is built from TRBV5-1 and TRBJ1-1, with 8 nucleotides matching TRBD1. CDR1 SGHRS and CDR2 YFSETQ come from the germline V gene. Trimming took 5 bases from V and 3 from J; bases not matched to a gene: 6. The CDR3 has 14 amino acids.

This chain connects TRBV4-3 to TRBJ1-1; no clear D gene. The CDR3 is made up of 16 amino acids. Germline V gene lookup returns CDR1 LGHNA and CDR2 YSLEER. V lost 0 bases and J 0 bases, leaving 11 bases between the germline ends. DNA of the CDR3: TGCGCCAGCAGCCAAGAAAGGGATATGATGAACACTGAAGCTTTCTTT. This translates into CASSQERDMMNTEAFF.

This sequence joins TRBV19 and TRBJ1-5; a weak D match, TRBD1 (6 bases). Looked up from germline, CDR1 is LNHDA and CDR2 is SQIVND (reference sequence). V shed 4 bases and J shed 3 bases, with 13 bases lying between them. This CDR3 is 15 amino acids long. CDR3 nucleotide sequence: TGTGCCAGTAGTAAGGGGGACCTTATCAATCAGCCCCAGCATTTT. Translated: CASSKGDLINQPQHF.

The V and J genes are TRBV7-8 and TRBJ1-1; tentatively, D is TRBD1 (6 bases). This CDR3 region has 13 residues. Trimming removed 5 bases at V and 8 bases at J, with 15 bases between. From germline, CDR1 is SGHVS and CDR2 FQNEAQ. The CDR3 protein is CASSRRGREEAFF. The CDR3 bases are TGTGCCAGCAGCCGAAGGGGGAGGGAGGAAGCTTTCTTT.

The chain has TRBV20-1 and TRBJ2-1; D not certain. Germline CDR1 is DFQATT and CDR2 is SNEGSKA (reference sequence). The CDR3 runs to 11 residues. Deletions cut 2 bases from V and 8 bases from J, with 7 bases between. This chain's CDR3 is CSARRGYEQFF. Here the CDR3 DNA reads TGCAGTGCTAGACGAGGATATGAGCAGTTCTTC.

The rearrangement links TRBV5-1 to TRBJ1-1; tentatively, D is TRBD1 (5 bases). This CDR3 is built from 15 residues. CDR1 is SGHRS, CDR2 YFSETQ, per germline. V lost 2 bases and J 3 bases, leaving 14 bases between the germline ends. CDR3 coding DNA: TGCGCCAGCAGCTTTAGCCGGGGCATGGACACTGAAGCTTTCTTT. Its protein product is CASSFSRGMDTEAFF.

The V and J genes are TRBV6-4 and TRBJ1-1, with 7 positions matching TRBD1. J was trimmed by 4 bases and V by 7 bases; bases with no gene match: 9. The CDR3 is made up of 14 amino acids. Germline assignment: CDR1 MRHNA and CDR2 SNTAGT. CDR3 nucleotide sequence: TGTGCCAGCAAAAGTTCAGGGGGAGTCACTGAAGCTTTCTTT. Translation: CASKSSGGVTEAFF.

The chain joins TRBV6-5 to TRBJ2-2; D uncertain. CDR3 length equals 11 residues. Trimming took 6 bases from V and 7 from J, leaving 6 bases between them. CDR1 is MNHEY and CDR2 is SVGAGI in the germline V gene. This CDR3 reads CASSKGGELFF. The CDR3 DNA reads TGTGCCAGCAGCAAGGGCGGGGAGCTGTTTTTT.